These T cell receptor beta chains were read from a single sample in a study of T-cell reconstitution after alpha-beta-depleted transplantation in children. TCRdb processed the PCR reads anew with MiXCR; each CDR3 protein has one entry. The table shows some 150,000 distinct CDR3 sequences, with around 10% occurring only once. The sample here was PBMCs, mostly from graft donor cells, taken 180 days after TCRalphabeta/CD19-depleted stem cell transplant. All receptors derive from a female patient between 2 and 15 years old who had a stem cell transplant for congenital amegakaryocytic thrombocytopenia, so the T cells may come from the graft donor. Each CDR3 is given with its conserved first and last residue. The D gene is left open where the match is weak. Clone size appears in some rows only: once, few, many, or a class for an expanded clone.

d_gene,abundance,j_gene,v_gene,len,CDR3aa,CDR3nt
TRBD2,many,TRBJ2-3,TRBV7-6,17,CASSLAVAGGPEDTQYF,TGTGCCAGCAGCTTAGCTGTAGCGGGGGGGCCGGAAGATACGCAGTATTTT
NA,many,TRBJ2-1,TRBV3-1,13,CASSPPNDNEQFF,TGTGCCAGCAGCCCCCCCAACGACAATGAGCAGTTCTTC
TRBD1,NA,TRBJ1-1,TRBV7-6,12,CASSSRTGEAFF,TGTGCCAGCAGCTCCAGGACAGGGGAAGCTTTCTTT
NA,many,TRBJ2-5,TRBV4-1,18,CASSQEALVRRGQGTQYF,TGCGCCAGCAGCCAAGAGGCGTTAGTAAGGAGGGGTCAGGGGACCCAGTACTTC
NA,many,TRBJ1-5,TRBV20-1,15,CSARRQGHSNQPQHF,TGCAGTGCTAGGCGGCAGGGCCATAGCAATCAGCCCCAGCATTTT
TRBD1,few,TRBJ1-3,TRBV20-1,15,CSARDSSSSGNTIYF,TGCAGTGCAAGGGACAGCTCCAGCTCTGGAAACACCATATATTTT
NA,many,TRBJ2-2,TRBV3-1,17,CASSQGFGGWGTGELFF,TGTGCCAGCAGCCAAGGGTTCGGGGGCTGGGGCACCGGGGAGCTGTTTTTT
NA,NA,TRBJ2-3,TRBV20-1,11,CSAALRDTQYF,TGCAGTGCTGCCCTCCGCGATACGCAGTATTTT
TRBD1,NA,TRBJ1-4,TRBV5-1,16,CASSLGTGTANEKLFF,TGCGCCAGCAGCTTGGGGACAGGGACTGCTAATGAAAAACTGTTTTTT
NA,many,TRBJ1-2,TRBV28,13,CASTLGGHEGYTF,TGTGCCAGCACCTTGGGGGGCCATGAGGGCTACACCTTC
NA,few,TRBJ1-2,TRBV7-2,15,CASSLALLGVRGYTF,TGTGCCAGCAGCTTAGCGTTGCTGGGGGTCCGTGGCTACACCTTC
TRBD1,many,TRBJ2-7,TRBV4-1,17,CASSQGRSGQGSYEQYF,TGCGCCAGCAGCCAGGGCCGATCGGGACAGGGTTCCTACGAGCAGTACTTC
NA,many,TRBJ1-1,TRBV28,13,CASSLRGIPEAFF,TGTGCCAGCAGTTTGAGGGGAATCCCTGAAGCTTTCTTT
NA,many,TRBJ1-6,TRBV28,15,CASSKNSVYNSPLHF,TGTGCCAGCAGTAAAAACAGCGTCTATAATTCACCCCTCCACTTT
TRBD1,many,TRBJ2-1,TRBV6-1,15,CASSVGTGVHNEQFF,TGTGCCAGCAGTGTAGGGACAGGGGTCCACAATGAGCAGTTCTTC
TRBD2,many,TRBJ2-3,TRBV20-1,15,CSARASGRAPDTQYF,TGCAGTGCTAGGGCTAGCGGGAGGGCCCCAGATACGCAGTATTTT
TRBD1,few,TRBJ1-2,TRBV20-1,15,CSATLSHRGSYGYTF,TGCAGTGCTACTCTTTCACACAGGGGTAGCTATGGCTACACCTTC
TRBD1,NA,TRBJ1-2,TRBV2,13,CASSDRDRTGYTF,TGTGCCAGCAGTGATAGGGACAGGACAGGCTACACCTTC
NA,many,TRBJ2-3,TRBV18,12,CASSPMTDTQYF,TGTGCCAGCTCACCTATGACAGATACGCAGTATTTT
TRBD1,NA,TRBJ1-2,TRBV7-6,14,CASSSRQGLDGYTF,TGTGCCAGCAGCTCCCGACAGGGTTTGGATGGCTACACCTTC
NA,few,TRBJ1-1,TRBV7-3,16,CASSSRPGGRGTEAFF,TGTGCCAGCAGCTCCCGCCCGGGGGGGAGAGGCACTGAAGCTTTCTTT
NA,many,TRBJ2-2,TRBV24-1,13,CATSDWTSGELFF,TGTGCCACCAGTGATTGGACCTCGGGGGAGCTGTTTTTT
NA,many,TRBJ2-1,TRBV18,16,CASSLARQSSYNEQFF,TGTGCCAGCTCACTAGCTAGGCAGAGCTCCTACAATGAGCAGTTCTTC
TRBD1,many,TRBJ2-5,TRBV7-2,14,CASSLAWTGETQYF,TGTGCCAGCAGCTTAGCTTGGACAGGGGAGACCCAGTACTTC